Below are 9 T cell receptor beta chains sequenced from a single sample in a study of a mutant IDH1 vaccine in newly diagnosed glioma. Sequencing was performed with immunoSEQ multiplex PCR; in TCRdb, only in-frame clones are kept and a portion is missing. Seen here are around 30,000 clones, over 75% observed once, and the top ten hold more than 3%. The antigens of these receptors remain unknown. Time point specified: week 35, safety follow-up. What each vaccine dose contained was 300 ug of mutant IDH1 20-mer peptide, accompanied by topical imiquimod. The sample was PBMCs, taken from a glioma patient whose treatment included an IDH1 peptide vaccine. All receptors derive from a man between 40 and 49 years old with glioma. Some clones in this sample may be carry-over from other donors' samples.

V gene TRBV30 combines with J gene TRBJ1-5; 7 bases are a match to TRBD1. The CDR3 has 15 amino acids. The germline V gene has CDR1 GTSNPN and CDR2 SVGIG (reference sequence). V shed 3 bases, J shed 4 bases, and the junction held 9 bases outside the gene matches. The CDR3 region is CAWSVTGSWNQPQHF. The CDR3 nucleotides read TGTGCCTGGAGCGTGACAGGGAGCTGGAATCAGCCCCAGCATTTT.

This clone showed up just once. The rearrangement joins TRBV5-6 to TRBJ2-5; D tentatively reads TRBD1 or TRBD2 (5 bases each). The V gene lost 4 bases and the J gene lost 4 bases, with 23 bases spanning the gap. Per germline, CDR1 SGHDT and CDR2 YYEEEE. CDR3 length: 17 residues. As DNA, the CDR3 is TGTGCCAGCAGCAACGGGGCACGCAACAAGCTGGTAGAGACCCAGTACTTC. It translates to CASSNGARNKLVETQYF.

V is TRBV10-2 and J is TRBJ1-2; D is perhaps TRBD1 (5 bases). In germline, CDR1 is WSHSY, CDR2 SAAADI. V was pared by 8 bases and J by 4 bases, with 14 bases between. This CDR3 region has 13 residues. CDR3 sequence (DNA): TGCGCCAGCTTAAGGGGATCCTTCTATGGCTACACCTTC. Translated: CASLRGSFYGYTF.

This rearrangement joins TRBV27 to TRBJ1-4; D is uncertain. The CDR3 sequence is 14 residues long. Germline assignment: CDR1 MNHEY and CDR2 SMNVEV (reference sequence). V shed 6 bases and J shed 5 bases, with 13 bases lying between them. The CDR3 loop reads CASRVTMRNEKLFF. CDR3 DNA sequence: TGTGCCAGCAGAGTAACCATGCGCAATGAAAAACTGTTTTTT.

CDR3 DNA: TGTGCCAGCAGCCGACAGGGGAGCTCCTACGAGCAGTACTTC. Translating it yields CASSRQGSSYEQYF. V is TRBV11-3 and J is TRBJ2-7, with 8 bases aligning to TRBD1. Germline CDR1 is SGHNT and CDR2 is YENEEA. J gave up 0 bases and V 5 bases, and 3 bases lay outside the gene matches. CDR3 length: 14 amino acids.

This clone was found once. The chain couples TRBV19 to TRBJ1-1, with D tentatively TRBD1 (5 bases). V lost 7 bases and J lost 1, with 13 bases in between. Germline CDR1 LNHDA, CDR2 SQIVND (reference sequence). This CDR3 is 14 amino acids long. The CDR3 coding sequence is TGTGCCAGTACAAGAAGCAGGGCGAACACTGAAGCTTTCTTT. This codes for CASTRSRANTEAFF.

CDR3 nucleotides: TGTGCCAGCAGCTTATCGGTAGCGGGGGGGGCCGGGGAGCTGTTTTTT. Translating gives CASSLSVAGGAGELFF. The chain carries TRBV7-2 and TRBJ2-2, with TRBD2 matching 11 bases. Germline V gene data show CDR1 as SGHTA and CDR2 as FQGNSA. The CDR3 sequence is 16 residues long. Trimming cost V 2 bases and J 6 bases; bases outside gene matches: 5.

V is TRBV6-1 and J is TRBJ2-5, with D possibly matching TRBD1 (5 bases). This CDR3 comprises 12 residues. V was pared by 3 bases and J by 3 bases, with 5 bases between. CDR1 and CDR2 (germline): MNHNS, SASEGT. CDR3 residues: CASSETEETQYF. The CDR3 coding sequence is TGTGCCAGCAGTGAGACAGAAGAGACCCAGTACTTC.

Here the CDR3 reads CASSLNSGVSPLHF. The CDR3 DNA sequence: TGTGCCAGCAGCCTAAATTCAGGGGTCTCACCCCTCCACTTT. The chain has TRBV27 and TRBJ1-6, with a weak D call TRBD1 (6 bases). V was pared by 6 bases and J by 10 bases, with 16 bases between. The CDR3 is made up of 14 amino acids. Germline V gene data show CDR1 as MNHEY and CDR2 as SMNVEV (reference sequence).